A selection of T cell receptor beta chains follows, all from one sample in a study of shared clonotypes between healthy human individuals. Using immunoSEQ multiplex PCR, the repertoire was profiled, and TCRdb retains in-frame clones only, with some absent. The profile shows about 470,000 clones, more than 75% of them singletons. The sample was PBMCs. The receptor set was obtained from a woman aged 40 to 50 in good health. Some clones in this sample may be carry-over from other donors' samples. Both conserved end residues are part of each CDR3. The order of the fields is V gene, clone size, CDR3 protein. Some rows mark clone size as missing; the rest say once, few, many or name a class of expanded clone.

v_gene: TRBV28; abundance: NA; CDR3aa: CASSLLGAGNQPQHF
v_gene: TRBV7-2; abundance: NA; CDR3aa: CASSKSGSKQFF
v_gene: TRBV7-3; abundance: few; CDR3aa: CASSLHPDRPYGYTF
v_gene: TRBV5-1; abundance: NA; CDR3aa: CASSLSRDRPPLAPYEQYF
v_gene: TRBV7-2; abundance: NA; CDR3aa: CASSLMPGPYEQYF
v_gene: TRBV28; abundance: NA; CDR3aa: CATRPGSGGIYGYTF
v_gene: TRBV11-3; abundance: NA; CDR3aa: CASSLGRGTDTQYF
v_gene: TRBV7-3; abundance: NA; CDR3aa: CASSPTPPTTGGEQFF
v_gene: TRBV9; abundance: NA; CDR3aa: CASSVAPSSYNEQFF
v_gene: TRBV4-3; abundance: few; CDR3aa: CASSQDRGSPSYEQYF
v_gene: TRBV18; abundance: NA; CDR3aa: CASSPPRYNEQFF
v_gene: TRBV27; abundance: NA; CDR3aa: CASRPTGAGNQPQHF
v_gene: TRBV11-2; abundance: NA; CDR3aa: CASTPGGSGSYEQYF
v_gene: TRBV7-3; abundance: NA; CDR3aa: CASSPQAGVYNEQFF
v_gene: TRBV11-3; abundance: NA; CDR3aa: CASSLDPLAGEQFF
v_gene: TRBV30; abundance: NA; CDR3aa: CAWSFLAGEETQYF
v_gene: TRBV4-2; abundance: NA; CDR3aa: CASSQKGGPSNNEQFF
v_gene: TRBV19; abundance: few; CDR3aa: CASSGLNTEAFF
v_gene: TRBV7-2; abundance: NA; CDR3aa: CASSLGAEAYEQYF
v_gene: TRBV28; abundance: NA; CDR3aa: CASSLAGERVTQYF
v_gene: TRBV7-2; abundance: few; CDR3aa: CASSLGPQVNAEAFF
v_gene: TRBV28; abundance: NA; CDR3aa: CASSLTGARQPQHF
v_gene: TRBV28; abundance: NA; CDR3aa: CASSQREQGWNTGELFF
v_gene: TRBV18; abundance: NA; CDR3aa: CASSQASGVQETQYF
v_gene: TRBV10-3; abundance: NA; CDR3aa: CAISESEGVDEQFF
v_gene: TRBV30; abundance: once; CDR3aa: CAWSVAGTDTQYF